This T cell receptor beta chain was found in a study of beta chain features in type 1 diabetes. Since all of the isolated RNA was reverse transcribed, expressed TCRB transcripts were what got sequenced. Clones were read by immunoSEQ multiplex PCR, and TCRdb kept only the in-frame ones, dropping some. This table has about 620,000 clones, around a sixth appearing once. Approximately 110 mL of blood, on average, came from one heparinised draw per donor. Trimming left V 0 bases short and J 0 bases short, with 11 bases between. CDR1 and CDR2 from the germline V gene are SGHNT and YYREEE (reference sequence). CDR3 length equals 16 residues. This clone was found a few times.

V and J are TRBV5-4 and TRBJ2-3; no reliable D call. Sequenced: naive CD4+ T cells from blood. The sequence was obtained from a man younger than 30 in good health. This chain's CDR3 is CASSLVGSFSTDTQYF. Here the CDR3 DNA reads TGTGCCAGCAGCTTGGTAGGATCCTTTAGCACAGATACGCAGTATTTT.